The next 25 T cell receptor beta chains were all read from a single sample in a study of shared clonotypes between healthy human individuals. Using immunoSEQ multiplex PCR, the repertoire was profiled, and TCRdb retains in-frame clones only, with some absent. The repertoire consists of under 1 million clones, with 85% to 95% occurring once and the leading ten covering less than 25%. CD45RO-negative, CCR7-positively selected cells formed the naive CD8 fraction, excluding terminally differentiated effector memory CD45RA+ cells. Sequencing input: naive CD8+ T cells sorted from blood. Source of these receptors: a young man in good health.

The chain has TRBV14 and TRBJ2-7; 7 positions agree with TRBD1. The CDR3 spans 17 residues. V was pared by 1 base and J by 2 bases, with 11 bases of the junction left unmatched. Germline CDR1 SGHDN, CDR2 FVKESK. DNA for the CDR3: TGTGCCAGCAGCCAAGGGGTCAGGGGGAGCAACCCCTACGAGCAGTACTTC. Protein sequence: CASSQGVRGSNPYEQYF. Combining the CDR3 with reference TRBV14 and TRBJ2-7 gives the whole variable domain EAGVTQFPSHSVIEKGQTVTLRCDPISGHDNLYWYRRVMGKEIKFLLHFVKESKQDESGMPNNRFLAERTGGTYSTLKVQPAELEDSGVYFCASSQGVRGSNPYEQYFGPGTRLTVT.

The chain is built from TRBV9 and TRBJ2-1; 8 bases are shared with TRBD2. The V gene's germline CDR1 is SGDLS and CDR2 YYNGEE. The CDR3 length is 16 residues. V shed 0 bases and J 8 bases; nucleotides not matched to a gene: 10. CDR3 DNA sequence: TGTGCCAGCAGCGTAGCTATACGGGAGGGCCGGGATGAGCAGTTCTTC. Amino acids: CASSVAIREGRDEQFF.

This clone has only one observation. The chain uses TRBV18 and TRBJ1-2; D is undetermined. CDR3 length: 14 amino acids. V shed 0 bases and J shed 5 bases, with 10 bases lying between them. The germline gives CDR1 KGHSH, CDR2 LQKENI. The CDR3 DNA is TGTGCCAGCTCACCACCCGGACCTACATATGGCTACACCTTC. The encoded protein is CASSPPGPTYGYTF. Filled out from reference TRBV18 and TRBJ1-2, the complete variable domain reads NAGVMQNPRHLVRRRGQEARLRCSPMKGHSHVYWYRQLPEEGLKFMVYLQKENIIDESGMPKERFSAEFPKEGPSILRIQQVVRGDSAAYFCASSPPGPTYGYTFGSGTRLTVV.

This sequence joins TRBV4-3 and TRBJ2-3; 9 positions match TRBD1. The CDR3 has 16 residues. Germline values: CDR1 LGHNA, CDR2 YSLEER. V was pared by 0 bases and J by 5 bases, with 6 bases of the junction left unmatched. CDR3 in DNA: TGCGCCAGCAGCCAAGATCTAAGACAGGGGGGAGATACGCAGTATTTT. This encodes CASSQDLRQGGDTQYF.

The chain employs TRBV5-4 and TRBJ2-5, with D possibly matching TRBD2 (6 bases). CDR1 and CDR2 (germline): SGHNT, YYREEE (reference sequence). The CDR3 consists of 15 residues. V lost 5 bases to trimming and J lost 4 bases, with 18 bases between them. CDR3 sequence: CASSPWRAGRETQYF. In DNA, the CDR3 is TGTGCCAGCAGTCCGTGGAGGGCCGGGAGAGAGACCCAGTACTTC.

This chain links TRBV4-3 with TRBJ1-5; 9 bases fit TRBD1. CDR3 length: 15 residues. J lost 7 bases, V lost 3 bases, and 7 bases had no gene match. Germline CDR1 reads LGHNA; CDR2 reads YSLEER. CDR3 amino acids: CASSQGTGSLQPQHF. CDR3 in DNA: TGCGCCAGCAGCCAGGGGACAGGGAGTTTGCAGCCCCAGCATTTT.

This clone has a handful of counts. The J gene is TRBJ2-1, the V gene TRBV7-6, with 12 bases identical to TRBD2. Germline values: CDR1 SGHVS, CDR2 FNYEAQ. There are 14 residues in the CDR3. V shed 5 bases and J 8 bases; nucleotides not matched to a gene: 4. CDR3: CASSPRLAGDEQFF. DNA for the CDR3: TGTGCCAGCAGCCCCCGACTAGCGGGAGATGAGCAGTTCTTC.

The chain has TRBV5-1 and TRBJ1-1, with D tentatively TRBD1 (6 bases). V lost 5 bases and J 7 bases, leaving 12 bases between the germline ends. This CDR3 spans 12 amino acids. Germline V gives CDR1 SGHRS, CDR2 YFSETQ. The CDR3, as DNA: TGCGCCAGCAGGGAACAGGGCGGTGAAGCTTTCTTT. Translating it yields CASREQGGEAFF.

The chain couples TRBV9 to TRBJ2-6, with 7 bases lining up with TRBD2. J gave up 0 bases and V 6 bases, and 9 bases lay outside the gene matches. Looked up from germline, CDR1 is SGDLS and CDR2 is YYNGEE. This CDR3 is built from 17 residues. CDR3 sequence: CASTLGRATSGANVLTF. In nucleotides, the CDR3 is TGTGCCAGCACCCTTGGGAGGGCAACCTCTGGGGCCAACGTCCTGACTTTC.

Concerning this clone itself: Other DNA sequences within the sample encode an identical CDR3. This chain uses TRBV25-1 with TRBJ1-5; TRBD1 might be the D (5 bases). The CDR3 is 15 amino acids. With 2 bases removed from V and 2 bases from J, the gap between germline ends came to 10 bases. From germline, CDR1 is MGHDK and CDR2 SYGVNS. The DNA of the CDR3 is TGTGCCAGCAGTGAAGGGGGATTGGGCAATCAGCCCCAGCATTTT. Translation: CASSEGGLGNQPQHF.

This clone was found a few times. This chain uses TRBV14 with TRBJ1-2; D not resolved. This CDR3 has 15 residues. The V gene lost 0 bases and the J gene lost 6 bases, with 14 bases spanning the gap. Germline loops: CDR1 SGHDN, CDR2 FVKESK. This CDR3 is CASSQDVVGSHGYTF. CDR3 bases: TGTGCCAGCAGCCAAGATGTCGTAGGCTCCCATGGCTACACCTTC.

The CDR3 reads CASSPRTSWRQYF. For the CDR3, the DNA is TGTGCCAGCAGCCCGCGGACTAGTTGGCGGCAGTACTTC. The rearrangement joins TRBV4-2 to TRBJ2-7; 7 bases fit TRBD2. J lost 9 bases, V lost 4 bases, and 9 bases had no gene match. The germline gives CDR1 LGHNA, CDR2 YNFKEQ. The CDR3 consists of 13 residues.

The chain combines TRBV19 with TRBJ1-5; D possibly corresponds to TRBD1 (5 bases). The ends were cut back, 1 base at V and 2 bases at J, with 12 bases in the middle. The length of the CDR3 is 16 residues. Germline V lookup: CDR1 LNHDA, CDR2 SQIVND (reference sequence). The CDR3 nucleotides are TGTGCCAGTAGTATAGTCACAGGAGGGGGCAATCAGCCCCAGCATTTT. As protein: CASSIVTGGGNQPQHF.

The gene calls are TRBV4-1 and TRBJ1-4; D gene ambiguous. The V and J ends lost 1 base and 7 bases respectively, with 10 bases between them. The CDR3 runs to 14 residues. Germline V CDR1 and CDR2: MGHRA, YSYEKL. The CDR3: CASSQVASSEKLFF. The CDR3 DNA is TGCGCCAGCAGCCAAGTAGCCTCCAGTGAAAAACTGTTTTTT.

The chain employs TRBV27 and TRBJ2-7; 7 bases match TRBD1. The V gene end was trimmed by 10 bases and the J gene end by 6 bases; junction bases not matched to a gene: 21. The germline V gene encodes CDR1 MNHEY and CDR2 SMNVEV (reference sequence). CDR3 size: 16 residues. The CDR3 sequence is CANLFFTGTADGEQYF. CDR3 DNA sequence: TGTGCCAACCTTTTTTTCACCGGGACAGCGGACGGCGAGCAGTACTTC.

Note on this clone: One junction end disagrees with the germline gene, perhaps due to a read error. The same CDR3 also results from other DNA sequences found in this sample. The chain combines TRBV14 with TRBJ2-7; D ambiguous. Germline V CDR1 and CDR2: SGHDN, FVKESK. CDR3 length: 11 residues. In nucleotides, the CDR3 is TGTGCCAGCAGCCAAGGACCCGAGCAGTACTTT. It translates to CASSQGPEQYF.

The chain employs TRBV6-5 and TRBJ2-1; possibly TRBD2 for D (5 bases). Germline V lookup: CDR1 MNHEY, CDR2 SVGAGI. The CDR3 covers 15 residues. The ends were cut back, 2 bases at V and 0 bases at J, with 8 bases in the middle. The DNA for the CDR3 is TGTGCCAGCAGTTACAGAGGGATCTCCTACAATGAGCAGTTCTTC. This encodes CASSYRGISYNEQFF.

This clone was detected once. The CDR3 is CASRGLAVGSYNEQFF. Written as DNA, the CDR3 is TGTGCCAGCAGAGGACTAGCGGTAGGATCCTACAATGAGCAGTTCTTC. This sequence joins TRBV7-9 and TRBJ2-1; 10 bases are shared with TRBD2. Germline V lookup: CDR1 SEHNR, CDR2 FQNEAQ (reference sequence). This CDR3 region has 16 residues. The V gene end was trimmed by 6 bases and the J gene end by 1 base; junction bases not matched to a gene: 6. The entire variable domain, with the rest obtained from reference TRBV7-9 and TRBJ2-1, is as follows: DTGVSQNPRHKITKRGQNVTFRCDPISEHNRLYWYRQTLGQGPEFLTYFQNEAQLEKSRLLSDRFSAERPKGSFSTLEIQRTEQGDSAMYLCASRGLAVGSYNEQFFGPGTRLTVL.

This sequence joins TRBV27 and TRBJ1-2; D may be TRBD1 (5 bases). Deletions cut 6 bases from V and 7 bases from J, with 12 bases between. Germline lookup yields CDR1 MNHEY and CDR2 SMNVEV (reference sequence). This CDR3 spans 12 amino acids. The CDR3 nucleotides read TGTGCCAGCAGACTAGGGGCATCTGGCTACACCTTC. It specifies CASRLGASGYTF.

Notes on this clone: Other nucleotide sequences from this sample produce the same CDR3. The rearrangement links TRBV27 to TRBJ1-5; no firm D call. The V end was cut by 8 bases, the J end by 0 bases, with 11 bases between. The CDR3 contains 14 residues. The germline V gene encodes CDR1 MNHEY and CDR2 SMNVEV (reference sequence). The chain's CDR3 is CASSPGNSNQPQHF. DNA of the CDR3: TGTGCCAGCTCTCCGGGGAATAGCAATCAGCCCCAGCATTTT.

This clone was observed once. The CDR3 region has the DNA TGTGCCAGCAGAGGGAGACAAGAAAGACGGGAAGCTTTCTTT. Amino acids: CASRGRQERREAFF. The chain uses TRBV2 and TRBJ1-1; D remains ambiguous. V lost 6 bases, J lost 8 bases, and 19 bases lay in between. This CDR3 contains 14 residues. The germline V gene encodes CDR1 SNHLY and CDR2 FYNNEI.

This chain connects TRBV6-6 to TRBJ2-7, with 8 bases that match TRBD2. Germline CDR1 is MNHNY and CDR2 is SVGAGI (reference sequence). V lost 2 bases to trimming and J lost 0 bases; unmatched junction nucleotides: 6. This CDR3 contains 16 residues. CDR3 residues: CASSYRVSGDSYEQYF. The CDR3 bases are TGTGCCAGCAGTTACAGGGTTAGCGGGGACTCCTACGAGCAGTACTTC.

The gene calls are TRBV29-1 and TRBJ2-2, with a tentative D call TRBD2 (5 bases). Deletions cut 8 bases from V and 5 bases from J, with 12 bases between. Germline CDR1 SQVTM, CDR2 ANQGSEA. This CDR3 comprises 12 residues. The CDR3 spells CSTREGTGELFF. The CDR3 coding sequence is TGCAGCACCCGGGAAGGAACCGGGGAGCTGTTTTTT.

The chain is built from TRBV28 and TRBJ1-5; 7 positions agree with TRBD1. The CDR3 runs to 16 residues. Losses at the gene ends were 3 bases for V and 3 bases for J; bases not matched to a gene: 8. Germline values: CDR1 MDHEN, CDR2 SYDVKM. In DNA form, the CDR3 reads TGTGCCAGCAGTTTTGTAGGGACAGCGGTCAATCAGCCCCAGCATTTT. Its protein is CASSFVGTAVNQPQHF.

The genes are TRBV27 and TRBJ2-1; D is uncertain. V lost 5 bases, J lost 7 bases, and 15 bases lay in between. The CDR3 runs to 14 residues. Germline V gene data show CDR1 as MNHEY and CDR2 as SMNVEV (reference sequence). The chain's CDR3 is CASSPLLGQNEQFF. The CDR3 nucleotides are TGTGCCAGCAGTCCCCTGTTGGGCCAGAATGAGCAGTTCTTC.